This TCR delta chain comes out of a study of γδ T cells in repeated Plasmodium falciparum infection. The overall study: Malaria-naive adults were infected with P. falciparum NF54 four times over around 600 days. Each infection was followed by sampling at 21 days, plus baseline and some pre-infection draws.

Whole-study results and caveats: Vdelta2-negative gammadelta repertoires, largely Vdelta1+, seemingly showed infection-driven waves of new clonal selection. Vdelta2-negative gammadelta repertoires appeared less diverse and less shared in Malian than Australian children.

This clone was seen ten or more times. Its antigen is currently unknown. A read error is likely here: a far larger clone is one base away. The same CDR3 can be traced to other DNA sequences in this sample. Germline V gene sequence: CDR1 TSWWSYY, CDR2 QGS. The CDR3 totals 21 residues. The ends were cut back, 2 bases at V and 4 bases at J, with 29 bases in the middle. TCRdb re-processed the multiplex PCR reads using CATT. Of 50,000 or so delta-chain clones in the sample, 1.6% were seen once. Gammadelta T cells were flow-sorted from PBMC into Vgamma9/Vdelta2+ and Vdelta2-negative populations for bulk analysis.

The sample comprised gamma-delta T cells from blood. The chain links TRDV1 to TRDJ2; the D call may be TRDD1 or TRDD3 (5 bases each). The receptor's source is a pool of human donors (malaria-infected and uninfected, not separated). The CDR3 loop reads CALGEESYHEMGKGETAQLFF. As DNA, the CDR3 is TGTGCTCTTGGGGAAGAGTCGTACCACGAAATGGGCAAAGGGGAGACAGCACAACTCTTCTTT.